Following are 27 T cell receptor beta chains from one sample sequenced in a study of CD8 T cells in ankylosing spondylitis. From the 5' RACE reads, TCRdb called clonotypes with MiXCR, one entry per CDR3 protein. The repertoire includes about 340,000 distinct CDR3 sequences, 20% to 25% of them detected once, and around 14% sits in the top ten. Sequencing input: blood, either unsorted or a sorted T cell fraction (not recorded which). The receptors here all came from a male donor with ankylosing spondylitis or in good health (not recorded which).

The sample holds a few counts of this clonotype. The rearrangement uses TRBV29-1 and TRBJ2-5, with 11 bases that match TRBD2. Trimming at V came to 1 base and at J to 3 bases, leaving 4 bases not matched to a gene. Germline CDR1 reads SQVTM; CDR2 reads ANQGSEA. The CDR3 has 15 residues. The CDR3 region has the DNA TGCAGCGTTGAAGGGCCGGGACTAGCGGAAGAGACCCAGTACTTC. As protein: CSVEGPGLAEETQYF.

The chain is built from TRBV10-3 and TRBJ2-5, with D possibly being TRBD2 (5 bases). CDR1 is ENHRY and CDR2 is SYGVKD in the germline V gene. Trimming removed 3 bases at V and 0 bases at J, with 11 bases between. The CDR3 is made up of 15 amino acids. The CDR3 DNA reads as TGTGCCATCAGTGACGAGCGGAGTTACCAAGAGACCCAGTACTTC. Amino acids: CAISDERSYQETQYF.

This clonotype has more than one count but fewer than ten. J is TRBJ2-5 and V is TRBV7-9; the D is unclear. Per germline, CDR1 SEHNR and CDR2 FQNEAQ (reference sequence). This CDR3 region has 13 residues. V lost 4 bases, J lost 3 bases, and 9 bases lay in between. CDR3 bases: TGTGCCAGCAGCTGGATTTCAGAAGAGACCCAGTACTTC. Translation: CASSWISEETQYF.

This clonotype was seen more than once but under ten times. The chain employs TRBV20-1 and TRBJ2-1; unclear D gene. Per germline, CDR1 DFQATT and CDR2 SNEGSKA (reference sequence). This CDR3 has 13 residues. The CDR3 DNA reads as TGCAGGGCAACAGACGATACCTACAATGAGCAGTTCTTC. Its protein product is CRATDDTYNEQFF.

The rearrangement links TRBV29-1 to TRBJ2-3; 7 nucleotides agree with TRBD1. This CDR3 comprises 16 residues. V shed 2 bases and J 4 bases; nucleotides not matched to a gene: 12. The V gene's germline CDR1 is SQVTM and CDR2 ANQGSEA. The CDR3 DNA reads as TGCAGCGTTGAATTGGGGGCAGGGGGTTGGGCAGATACGCAGTATTTT. Translation gives CSVELGAGGWADTQYF.

In its sample, this clonotype was seen a few times. The gene calls are TRBV12-3 or TRBV12-4 and TRBJ2-3; D assignment may be TRBD1 or TRBD2 (6 bases each). CDR3 length: 16 amino acids. Trimming left V 3 bases short and J 2 bases short, with 15 bases between. CDR3 coding DNA: TGTGCCAGCAGTTTGATCGGGGGCCAGGCCACAGATACGCAGTATTTT. This encodes CASSLIGGQATDTQYF.

This clonotype was counted only a few times. The chain links TRBV12-3 or TRBV12-4 to TRBJ2-5; unclear D gene. Deletions cut 2 bases from V and 5 bases from J, with 18 bases between. This CDR3 spans 16 amino acids. CDR3 in DNA: TGTGCCAGCAGTTTATTCGGTGGTAGGAGTTCGGAGACCCAGTACTTC. Protein product: CASSLFGGRSSETQYF.

This chain links TRBV27 with TRBJ2-1, with D perhaps TRBD1 or TRBD2 (5 bases each). The CDR3 spans 15 residues. V lost 5 bases and J 3 bases, leaving 14 bases between the germline ends. Germline assignment: CDR1 MNHEY and CDR2 SMNVEV (reference sequence). The CDR3 loop reads CASSPSGTVYNEQFF. CDR3 sequence (DNA): TGTGCCAGCAGTCCCTCCGGGACGGTCTACAATGAGCAGTTCTTC.

This chain uses TRBV4-1 with TRBJ2-7; D is perhaps TRBD1 (6 bases). V gave up 1 base and J gave up 6 bases, with 22 bases separating them. Germline lookup yields CDR1 MGHRA and CDR2 YSYEKL. The CDR3 has 17 amino acids. The CDR3 DNA follows: TGCGCCAGCAGCCAAGGACAGGCCCTCAGGACGTTAGGCGAGCAGTACTTC. Translated, it gives CASSQGQALRTLGEQYF.

This clonotype was detected only a few times. J is TRBJ2-7 and V is TRBV6-1; 7 bases line up with TRBD2. Germline trimming cut 2 bases from V and 0 bases from J; bases unmatched to any gene: 1. The V gene's germline CDR1 is MNHNS and CDR2 SASEGT. The CDR3 spans 14 residues. The DNA for the CDR3 is TGTGCCAGCAGTGAATGGACTAGCTCCTACGAGCAGTACTTC. This gives the protein CASSEWTSSYEQYF.

This clonotype was seen a few times. The chain carries TRBV4-1 and TRBJ1-2; the D is unclear. This CDR3 has 14 amino acids. CDR1 is MGHRA, CDR2 YSYEKL, per germline. Trimming left V 0 bases short and J 0 bases short, with 5 bases between. CDR3 loop: CASSQDLANYGYTF. The CDR3 DNA reads TGCGCCAGCAGCCAAGACCTAGCTAACTATGGCTACACCTTC.

This clonotype was picked up a small number of times. The V and J genes are TRBV11-2 and TRBJ2-5, with 10 positions matching TRBD2. V was clipped by 0 bases and J by 3 bases; unmatched bases: 16. Germline lookup yields CDR1 SGHAT and CDR2 FQNNGV. This CDR3 comprises 20 residues. CDR3 protein: CASSLDWNLAGERTEETQYF. The CDR3 region has the DNA TGTGCCAGCAGCTTAGATTGGAACCTAGCGGGGGAAAGGACTGAAGAGACCCAGTACTTC.

The rearrangement joins TRBV9 to TRBJ2-3; D is uncertain. V was trimmed by 3 bases and J by 1 base, leaving 15 bases between them. The germline gives CDR1 SGDLS, CDR2 YYNGEE. The CDR3 has 16 residues. CDR3 residues: CASSARFSRGTDTQYF. In DNA form, the CDR3 reads TGTGCCAGCAGCGCCCGGTTTAGCCGGGGCACAGATACGCAGTATTTT.

The chain links TRBV10-2 to TRBJ2-3; 11 bases are a match to TRBD2. With 6 bases clipped from V and 5 bases from J, the junction kept 4 bases outside the gene matches. Per the germline V gene, CDR1 is WSHSY and CDR2 is SAAADI. The CDR3 is made up of 14 amino acids. The CDR3 loop reads CASRLAGEIDTQYF. The CDR3 region has the DNA TGCGCCAGCAGACTAGCGGGGGAAATAGATACGCAGTATTTT.

This clonotype was observed a handful of times. CDR3 sequence (DNA): TGCAGCGCCGGATGGGACACTGAAGCTTTCTTT. Translating it yields CSAGWDTEAFF. V usage is TRBV29-1 and J usage is TRBJ1-1; D is unclear. CDR3 length: 11 residues. Germline CDR1 and CDR2: SQVTM and ANQGSEA. The ends were cut back, 7 bases at V and 3 bases at J, with 9 bases in the middle.

A few counts support this clonotype. In nucleotides, the CDR3 is TGCGCCAGCAGTCTAGGGACTAGCGGGGGTTTGAATGAGCAGTTCTTC. Its translation: CASSLGTSGGLNEQFF. V gene TRBV10-2 combines with J gene TRBJ2-1; 14 positions match TRBD2. Germline values: CDR1 WSHSY, CDR2 SAAADI. The CDR3 contains 16 residues. V was pared by 5 bases and J by 7 bases, with 7 bases of the junction left unmatched.

This clonotype was counted a few times. The chain couples TRBV20-1 to TRBJ2-7, with 13 bases aligning to TRBD2. Germline V lookup: CDR1 DFQATT, CDR2 SNEGSKA (reference sequence). CDR3 length: 17 amino acids. The trim removed 4 bases at V and 1 base at J, leaving 10 bases unmatched. The CDR3 loop is CSANGGTSGAPSYEQYF. CDR3 in DNA: TGCAGTGCTAACGGGGGGACTAGCGGGGCCCCGTCCTACGAGCAGTACTTC.

This clonotype was observed a few times. The rearrangement links TRBV7-8 to TRBJ2-2; the match to TRBD2 covers 9 bases. The CDR3 is made up of 18 amino acids. Unmatched junction bases numbered 10, after V lost 0 bases and J lost 5 bases. Germline CDR1 is SGHVS and CDR2 is FQNEAQ. As DNA, the CDR3 is TGTGCCAGCAGCTTAGCGGGAGCGGGGGGCCAGGGTACCGGGGAGCTGTTTTTT. As protein: CASSLAGAGGQGTGELFF.

This chain uses TRBV30 with TRBJ2-7; D is unresolved. Germline CDR1 GTSNPN, CDR2 SVGIG (reference sequence). Trimming removed 0 bases at V and 2 bases at J, with 5 bases between. CDR3 length equals 12 residues. DNA of the CDR3: TGTGCCTGGAGTGTTGGCCCCTACGAGCAGTACTTC. Protein product: CAWSVGPYEQYF.

Only a few counts were recorded for this clonotype. V usage is TRBV2 and J usage is TRBJ2-5, with D possibly TRBD2 on 6 matching bases. This CDR3 is built from 13 residues. V shed 8 bases and J shed 5 bases, with 15 bases lying between them. Germline V gives CDR1 SNHLY, CDR2 FYNNEI. The CDR3 region has the DNA TGTGCCAGCCCGACACTAGCCGGGGAGACCCAGTACTTC. Amino acid sequence: CASPTLAGETQYF.

The CDR3 DNA sequence: TGTGCCAGCAGCGCCGGACTGGGCGAAAGAAATGAGCAGTTCTTC. As protein: CASSAGLGERNEQFF. The rearrangement joins TRBV9 to TRBJ2-1; the D gene is possibly TRBD2 (5 bases). CDR3 length equals 15 residues. Germline CDR1 SGDLS, CDR2 YYNGEE. The V end was cut by 3 bases, the J end by 7 bases, with 17 bases between.

This chain connects TRBV5-6 to TRBJ1-1, with D maybe TRBD1 (5 bases). Trimming stripped 5 bases from V and 1 base from J, with 12 bases between. Germline lookup yields CDR1 SGHDT and CDR2 YYEEEE. The CDR3 consists of 14 residues. In DNA form, the CDR3 reads TGTGCCAGCAGGCCGAGACAGTCGAACACTGAAGCTTTCTTT. Protein product: CASRPRQSNTEAFF.

The chain couples TRBV3-1 to TRBJ2-3, with 7 bases fitting TRBD1. The CDR3 covers 18 residues. CDR1 and CDR2 (germline): LGHDT, YNNKEL (reference sequence). V trimming: 0 bases; J trimming: 2 bases; junction bases outside the gene matches: 11. The CDR3 DNA reads TGTGCCAGCAGCCAAGAATGGCGAGACAGGGCGGTCACAGATACGCAGTATTTT. Translated: CASSQEWRDRAVTDTQYF.

The chain uses TRBV10-3 and TRBJ2-3; possibly TRBD1 or TRBD2 for D (5 bases each). CDR3 length equals 16 residues. From germline, CDR1 is ENHRY and CDR2 SYGVKD. The ends were cut back, 6 bases at V and 5 bases at J, with 21 bases in the middle. The chain's CDR3 is CAISPGPTVPRDTQYF. CDR3 nucleotide sequence: TGTGCCATCAGCCCGGGACCCACGGTCCCACGAGATACGCAGTATTTT.

This clonotype was picked up many times. The V gene is TRBV20-1, the J gene TRBJ2-7; D possibly corresponds to TRBD1 (6 bases). This CDR3 is built from 14 residues. The V gene lost 1 base and the J gene lost 3 bases, with 13 bases spanning the gap. Germline lookup yields CDR1 DFQATT and CDR2 SNEGSKA (reference sequence). The CDR3 loop reads CSARVLTGDYEQYF. The CDR3 nucleotides read TGCAGTGCTAGAGTCCTGACAGGAGACTACGAGCAGTACTTC.

This clonotype was recorded a few times. This rearrangement joins TRBV20-1 to TRBJ2-1; 8 nucleotides align to TRBD1. The junction had 11 bases not matched to a gene; V was cut back by 0 bases and J by 10 bases. The germline gives CDR1 DFQATT, CDR2 SNEGSKA (reference sequence). The CDR3 is made up of 15 amino acids. The CDR3 DNA sequence: TGCAGTGCTAGAGATCAGGGACAGGAGTTAACGGAGCAGTTCTTC. Translated, it gives CSARDQGQELTEQFF.

A few counts support this clonotype. The chain is built from TRBV27 and TRBJ2-7; D not resolved. Germline CDR1 MNHEY, CDR2 SMNVEV (reference sequence). The CDR3 consists of 14 residues. The V and J ends lost 3 bases and 3 bases respectively, with 12 bases between them. The CDR3, as DNA: TGTGCCAGCAGTTTTTGGCAGCCCGGCTACGAGCAGTACTTC. It is translated as CASSFWQPGYEQYF.